What follows are 31 T cell receptor beta chains derived from one specimen sequenced in a study of T-cell reconstitution after alpha-beta-depleted transplantation in children. Preparation of the TCRbeta library involved a method that used unique molecular identifiers. TCRdb re-called the PCR reads with MiXCR, one entry per CDR3 protein. Of roughly 89,000 distinct CDR3 sequences listed, 12% are singletons. The specimen was PBMCs from the stem cell graft donor, collected from the stem cell graft. These receptors were obtained from a human donor who donated a stem cell graft to a child with inherited bone marrow failure.

The sample holds many counts of this clonotype. The rearrangement links TRBV5-1 to TRBJ2-4; D gene ambiguous. CDR1 and CDR2 from the germline V gene are SGHRS and YFSETQ. The CDR3 consists of 15 residues. V was shortened by 0 bases and J by 12 bases, with 19 bases between the two germline ends. This chain's CDR3 is CASSLDGSRTLGQYF. As DNA, the CDR3 is TGCGCCAGCAGCTTGGACGGCAGCCGCACTCTGGGTCAGTACTTC. The full variable domain, in which reference TRBV5-1 and TRBJ2-4 provide the parts outside the CDR3, is KAGVTQTPRYLIKTRGQQVTLSCSPISGHRSVSWYQQTPGQGLQFLFEYFSETQRNKGNFPGRFSGRQFSNSRSEMNVSTLELGDSALYLCASSLDGSRTLGQYFGAGTRLSVL.

This clonotype has at least ten counts. The rearrangement joins TRBV12-3 or TRBV12-4 to TRBJ2-2, with D perhaps matching TRBD1 (7 bases). The CDR3 covers 15 residues. Trimming took 3 bases from V and 5 from J, leaving 13 bases between them. The CDR3 nucleotides read TGTGCCAGCAGTTTCGGCAGGGGGGATACCGGGGAGCTGTTTTTT. Amino acids: CASSFGRGDTGELFF.

There are many counts of this clonotype. This rearrangement joins TRBV4-1 to TRBJ2-3, with 11 bases fitting TRBD2. Trimming at V came to 2 bases and at J to 6 bases, leaving 7 bases not matched to a gene. The CDR3 is 16 residues long. Germline CDR1 is MGHRA and CDR2 is YSYEKL. This chain's CDR3 is CASSQLLAGGGDTQYF. CDR3 in DNA: TGCGCCAGCAGCCAACTCCTAGCGGGAGGTGGGGATACGCAGTATTTT.

This clonotype has at least ten counts. The gene calls are TRBV24-1 and TRBJ2-5; 7 bases fit TRBD2. The CDR3 spans 14 residues. Germline trimming cut 7 bases from V and 4 bases from J; bases unmatched to any gene: 8. Per germline, CDR1 KGHDR and CDR2 SFDVKD. The CDR3 reads CATRASGEGETQYF. For the CDR3, the DNA is TGTGCCACCAGGGCTAGCGGAGAGGGAGAGACCCAGTACTTC.

This clonotype has just a few counts. This sequence joins TRBV2 and TRBJ1-6; 8 nucleotides align to TRBD1. V was clipped by 5 bases and J by 7 bases; unmatched bases: 7. CDR1 and CDR2 (germline): SNHLY, FYNNEI. This CDR3 contains 15 residues. DNA of the CDR3: TGTGCCAGCAGTCCCCAGGGGGCTGGGAATTCACCCCTCCACTTT. It is translated as CASSPQGAGNSPLHF.

This clonotype occurred many times. This chain connects TRBV4-3 to TRBJ1-4; D uncertain. CDR1 and CDR2 from the germline V gene are LGHNA and YSLEER. The CDR3 consists of 16 residues. Trimming removed 1 base from V and 0 bases from J, with 9 bases in between. As DNA, the CDR3 is TGCGCCAGCAGCCAAGCGTCGGTTACAACTAATGAAAAACTGTTTTTT. Amino acids: CASSQASVTTNEKLFF.

The table lists this clonotype with many counts. The chain employs TRBV5-1 and TRBJ1-5; D is possibly TRBD1 (6 bases). This CDR3 region has 16 residues. V shed 4 bases and J shed 0 bases, with 14 bases lying between them. The germline V gene has CDR1 SGHRS and CDR2 YFSETQ. CDR3 residues: CASSPGQLNSNQPQHF. The CDR3, as DNA: TGCGCCAGCAGCCCTGGACAGCTCAATAGCAATCAGCCCCAGCATTTT.

This clonotype occurred a few times. The chain is built from TRBV7-2 and TRBJ2-1, with a weak D call TRBD2 (6 bases). The germline V gene has CDR1 SGHTA and CDR2 FQGNSA. V lost 5 bases and J lost 5, with 10 bases in between. CDR3 length equals 13 residues. CDR3 nucleotides: TGTGCCAGCAGCAGTAGCGGAAACAATGAGCAGTTCTTC. Amino acid sequence: CASSSSGNNEQFF.

This clonotype appeared a few times. The chain joins TRBV7-6 to TRBJ2-3; D might be TRBD2 (5 bases). The CDR3 loop spans 13 amino acids. The V gene's germline CDR1 is SGHVS and CDR2 FNYEAQ. V was trimmed by 3 bases and J by 5 bases, leaving 9 bases between them. In nucleotides, the CDR3 is TGTGCCAGCAGCTTTTCGGCGGGAGATACGCAGTATTTT. Amino acid sequence: CASSFSAGDTQYF.

This clonotype has a count of ten or more. The rearrangement uses TRBV5-1 and TRBJ2-7; TRBD1 aligns across 10 bases. The length of the CDR3 is 14 residues. Germline CDR1 and CDR2: SGHRS and YFSETQ. The V gene end was trimmed by 3 bases and the J gene end by 6 bases; junction bases not matched to a gene: 6. As DNA, the CDR3 is TGCGCCAGCAGCTCCTATGGACAGGGGGGCGAGCAGTACTTC. Its protein is CASSSYGQGGEQYF.

This clonotype was recorded at least ten times. The V gene is TRBV19, the J gene TRBJ1-3; 10 positions match TRBD1. With 8 bases clipped from V and 0 bases from J, the junction kept 7 bases outside the gene matches. Per the germline V gene, CDR1 is LNHDA and CDR2 is SQIVND (reference sequence). The CDR3 consists of 16 residues. The CDR3 sequence is CASGTGDGGSGNTIYF. CDR3 in DNA: TGTGCCAGTGGGACAGGGGATGGGGGCTCTGGAAACACCATATATTTT.

This clonotype was observed many times. The chain links TRBV2 to TRBJ2-7, with TRBD1 as a possible D gene (5 bases). The ends were cut back, 7 bases at V and 1 base at J, with 20 bases in the middle. The germline V gene encodes CDR1 SNHLY and CDR2 FYNNEI. The CDR3 sequence is 16 residues long. The CDR3 spells CASTQGGGLVSYEQYF. The CDR3 DNA is TGTGCCAGCACCCAGGGTGGTGGTCTCGTGTCCTACGAGCAGTACTTC.

The chain links TRBV11-1 to TRBJ2-4; 9 bases map to TRBD2. The CDR3 runs 19 residues. Germline assignment: CDR1 SGHAT and CDR2 FQDESV (reference sequence). V dropped 0 bases and J dropped 1; count of bases not matched to a gene: 10. The CDR3 DNA sequence: TGTGCCAGCAGCTTAGCTCCAGCGGGGGGCTCCCTTGCCAAAAACATTCAGTACTTC. Its protein is CASSLAPAGGSLAKNIQYF.

This clonotype was recorded many times. The chain has TRBV5-6 and TRBJ2-5; no clear D gene. The CDR3 consists of 14 residues. The germline V gene has CDR1 SGHDT and CDR2 YYEEEE. The V gene lost 2 bases and the J gene lost 5 bases, with 13 bases spanning the gap. The CDR3 reads CASSFNFGFETQYF. CDR3 bases: TGTGCCAGCAGCTTTAATTTTGGTTTTGAGACCCAGTACTTC.

This clonotype was seen at least ten times. CDR3 region: CASSLTGPWKEQYF. The CDR3 DNA is TGCGCCAGCAGCTTGACAGGGCCGTGGAAGGAGCAGTACTTC. This sequence joins TRBV5-1 and TRBJ2-7; tentative D call: TRBD1 (6 bases). This CDR3 comprises 14 residues. Trimming stripped 1 base from V and 7 bases from J, with 15 bases between. CDR1 and CDR2 from the germline V gene are SGHRS and YFSETQ. The full variable domain, completed using reference TRBV5-1 and TRBJ2-7, is KAGVTQTPRYLIKTRGQQVTLSCSPISGHRSVSWYQQTPGQGLQFLFEYFSETQRNKGNFPGRFSGRQFSNSRSEMNVSTLELGDSALYLCASSLTGPWKEQYFGPGTRLTVT.

There are many counts of this clonotype. The V and J genes are TRBV5-1 and TRBJ2-3, with D possibly TRBD2 on 6 matching bases. CDR3 length: 16 residues. Trimming took off 1 base at V and 0 bases at J, with 12 bases between the two ends. Germline-derived CDR1 and CDR2 are SGHRS and YFSETQ. This CDR3 reads CASSLSTSRSTDTQYF. The CDR3 DNA sequence: TGCGCCAGCAGCTTGAGTACTAGCCGCAGCACAGATACGCAGTATTTT. The variable domain in full, with the rest retrieved from reference TRBV5-1 and TRBJ2-3, is KAGVTQTPRYLIKTRGQQVTLSCSPISGHRSVSWYQQTPGQGLQFLFEYFSETQRNKGNFPGRFSGRQFSNSRSEMNVSTLELGDSALYLCASSLSTSRSTDTQYFGPGTRLTVL.

This clonotype was detected ten times or more. The gene calls are TRBV6-2 or TRBV6-3 and TRBJ1-1; 10 bases agree with TRBD1. With 0 bases clipped from V and 2 bases from J, the junction kept 9 bases outside the gene matches. CDR3 length: 18 residues. CDR1 and CDR2 from the germline V gene are MNHEY and SVGEGT. The CDR3 protein is CASSYSNGQGEINTEAFF. The CDR3 DNA is TGTGCCAGCAGTTACTCGAATGGACAGGGGGAGATAAACACTGAAGCTTTCTTT.

This chain links TRBV19 with TRBJ2-5, with 7 bases lining up with TRBD2. This CDR3 region has 15 residues. J gave up 2 bases and V 2 bases, and 5 bases lay outside the gene matches. From germline, CDR1 is LNHDA and CDR2 SQIVND (reference sequence). For the CDR3, the DNA is TGTGCCAGTAGTATAATGGGAGGGCGGCAAGAGACCCAGTACTTC. Encoded protein: CASSIMGGRQETQYF.

In this sample, this clonotype turned up many times. V and J are TRBV20-1 and TRBJ2-1; D might be TRBD1 (5 bases). The V gene lost 3 bases and the J gene lost 4 bases, with 10 bases spanning the gap. This CDR3 has 13 residues. CDR1 and CDR2 from the germline V gene are DFQATT and SNEGSKA (reference sequence). The CDR3 DNA reads TGCAGTGCTAGCGAAGGGGCTTACAATGAGCAGTTCTTC. This codes for CSASEGAYNEQFF.

This clonotype was seen repeatedly, ten times or more. The chain links TRBV18 to TRBJ1-6; D is ambiguous. Trimming pared 3 bases from V and 17 bases from J, leaving 14 bases between. Germline CDR1 and CDR2: KGHSH and LQKENI. The CDR3 is 12 amino acids. CDR3 protein: CASSPKHSLFHF. CDR3 nucleotides: TGTGCCAGCTCACCCAAGCACTCATTGTTCCACTTT.

At least ten counts were recorded for this clonotype. The chain couples TRBV12-3 or TRBV12-4 to TRBJ2-2; tentative D call: TRBD1 (5 bases). V lost 5 bases and J 7 bases, leaving 11 bases between the germline ends. This CDR3 is 13 amino acids long. CDR3 region: CASSQQELGELFF. In DNA form, the CDR3 reads TGTGCCAGCAGTCAACAGGAGCTCGGGGAGCTGTTTTTT.

This clonotype was recorded at least ten times. J is TRBJ2-7 and V is TRBV7-2; maybe TRBD2 (5 bases). Trimming shortened V by 3 bases and J by 6 bases, and 9 bases separated the two germline ends. This CDR3 contains 12 residues. Germline-derived CDR1 and CDR2 are SGHTA and FQGNSA. The CDR3 loop is CASSFRGIEQYF. For the CDR3, the DNA is TGTGCCAGCAGCTTTAGAGGGATCGAGCAGTACTTC.

This clonotype was seen repeatedly, ten times or more. The rearrangement joins TRBV27 to TRBJ2-1; 9 bases are a match to TRBD2. Germline CDR1 MNHEY, CDR2 SMNVEV (reference sequence). The junction had 7 bases not matched to a gene; V was cut back by 4 bases and J by 6 bases. The CDR3 has 15 amino acids. The CDR3, as DNA: TGTGCCAGCAGTTCCGTCCTAGCGGGGTTCAATGAGCAGTTCTTC. Amino acids: CASSSVLAGFNEQFF.

This clonotype was recorded many times. The genes are TRBV5-1 and TRBJ1-2, with D maybe TRBD1 (5 bases). This CDR3 region has 14 residues. Germline V gene data show CDR1 as SGHRS and CDR2 as YFSETQ. V dropped 4 bases and J dropped 5 bases, with 15 bases sitting between them. The CDR3 region is CASSPGGGIYGYTF. Written as DNA, the CDR3 is TGCGCCAGCAGCCCTGGTGGGGGGATTTATGGCTACACCTTC.

CDR3 loop: CASSSGFVSTDTQYF. CDR3 bases: TGCGCCAGCAGCTCTGGGTTCGTGAGCACAGATACGCAGTATTTT. The chain links TRBV5-1 to TRBJ2-3; no reliable D call. The CDR3 length is 15 residues. Looked up from germline, CDR1 is SGHRS and CDR2 is YFSETQ. V lost 3 bases, J lost 0 bases, and 11 bases lay in between.

There are many counts of this clonotype. This chain links TRBV5-5 with TRBJ2-3; D is possibly TRBD2 (5 bases). CDR3 length: 14 residues. The germline V gene encodes CDR1 SGHKS and CDR2 YYEKEE (reference sequence). The ends were cut back, 2 bases at V and 5 bases at J, with 12 bases in the middle. CDR3 sequence: CASSFGRGKDTQYF. The CDR3 nucleotides are TGTGCCAGCAGCTTTGGTAGAGGGAAAGATACGCAGTATTTT. Full variable domain (missing parts from reference TRBV5-5 and TRBJ2-3): DAGVTQSPTHLIKTRGQQVTLRCSPISGHKSVSWYQQVLGQGPQFIFQYYEKEERGRGNFPDRFSARQFPNYSSELNVNALLLGDSALYLCASSFGRGKDTQYFGPGTRLTVL.

The sample holds many counts of this clonotype. The chain couples TRBV18 to TRBJ1-4; D is unresolved. This CDR3 comprises 14 residues. Germline CDR1 KGHSH, CDR2 LQKENI. The V and J ends lost 0 bases and 8 bases respectively, with 10 bases between them. In DNA form, the CDR3 reads TGTGCCAGCTCACCACCGTCCAGGCCGGAAAAACTGTTTTTT. It is translated as CASSPPSRPEKLFF.

This clonotype was counted many times. The V call is TRBV9, the J call TRBJ1-1; 9 bases map to TRBD1. Germline assignment: CDR1 SGDLS and CDR2 YYNGEE. V was clipped by 4 bases and J by 5 bases; unmatched bases: 9. CDR3 length equals 15 residues. The CDR3 here is CASSLGTGMWTEAFF. In DNA, the CDR3 is TGTGCCAGCAGCCTCGGGACAGGGATGTGGACTGAAGCTTTCTTT.

This clonotype has at least ten counts. V gene TRBV29-1 combines with J gene TRBJ1-1; 8 bases line up with TRBD1. The CDR3 covers 12 residues. CDR1 is SQVTM and CDR2 is ANQGSEA in the germline V gene. V was clipped by 5 bases and J by 5 bases; unmatched bases: 4. As DNA, the CDR3 is TGCAGCGTTCGGACAGGGCCAACTGAAGCTTTCTTT. Translation gives CSVRTGPTEAFF.

DNA of the CDR3: TGTGCCAGCAGCACCAGGGTTCCCGGGGAGCTGTTTTTT. It yields the protein CASSTRVPGELFF. This rearrangement joins TRBV7-8 to TRBJ2-2; D perhaps matches TRBD1 (5 bases). The ends were cut back, 5 bases at V and 6 bases at J, with 10 bases in the middle. The germline gives CDR1 SGHVS, CDR2 FQNEAQ. CDR3 length: 13 residues.

This chain links TRBV2 with TRBJ2-7, with 8 bases identical to TRBD1. The CDR3 covers 15 residues. The germline CDR1 and CDR2 sequences are SNHLY and FYNNEI. J lost 3 bases, V lost 4 bases, and 8 bases had no gene match. CDR3 sequence: CASSADRGQFYEQYF. In DNA form, the CDR3 reads TGTGCCAGCAGTGCCGACAGGGGTCAATTCTACGAGCAGTACTTC. Combining the CDR3 with reference TRBV2 and TRBJ2-7 gives the whole variable domain EPEVTQTPSHQVTQMGQEVILRCVPISNHLYFYWYRQILGQKVEFLVSFYNNEISEKSEIFDDQFSVERPDGSNFTLKIRSTKLEDSAMYFCASSADRGQFYEQYFGPGTRLTVT.